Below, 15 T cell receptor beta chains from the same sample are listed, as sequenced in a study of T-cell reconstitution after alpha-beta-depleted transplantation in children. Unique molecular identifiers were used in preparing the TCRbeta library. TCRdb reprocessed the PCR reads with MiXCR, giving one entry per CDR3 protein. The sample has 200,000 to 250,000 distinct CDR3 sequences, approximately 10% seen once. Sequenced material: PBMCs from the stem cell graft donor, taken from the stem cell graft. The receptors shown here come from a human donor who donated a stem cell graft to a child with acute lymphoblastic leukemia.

CDR3 DNA sequence: TGTGCCAGCAGCCGCCGTAGCGGGGGAGTTAACGAGCAGTACTTC. This encodes CASSRRSGGVNEQYF. The chain joins TRBV11-2 to TRBJ2-7, with 9 bases identical to TRBD2. With 5 bases clipped from V and 5 bases from J, the junction kept 10 bases outside the gene matches. Germline CDR1 is SGHAT and CDR2 is FQNNGV. The CDR3 contains 15 residues.

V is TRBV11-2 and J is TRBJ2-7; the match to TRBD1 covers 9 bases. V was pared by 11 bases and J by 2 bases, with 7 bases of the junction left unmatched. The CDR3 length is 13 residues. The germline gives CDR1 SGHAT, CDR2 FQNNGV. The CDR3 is CAARGTGTYEQYF. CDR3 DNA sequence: TGTGCCGCCCGGGGGACAGGGACCTACGAGCAGTACTTC.

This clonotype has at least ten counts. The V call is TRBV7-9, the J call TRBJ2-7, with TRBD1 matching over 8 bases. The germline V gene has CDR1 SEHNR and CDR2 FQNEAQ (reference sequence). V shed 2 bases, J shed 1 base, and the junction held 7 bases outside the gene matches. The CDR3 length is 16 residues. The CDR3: CASSLLDREFSYEQYF. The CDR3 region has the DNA TGTGCCAGCAGCTTATTGGACAGGGAATTTTCCTACGAGCAGTACTTC. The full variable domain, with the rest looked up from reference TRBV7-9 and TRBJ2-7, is DTGVSQNPRHKITKRGQNVTFRCDPISEHNRLYWYRQTLGQGPEFLTYFQNEAQLEKSRLLSDRFSAERPKGSFSTLEIQRTEQGDSAMYLCASSLLDREFSYEQYFGPGTRLTVT.

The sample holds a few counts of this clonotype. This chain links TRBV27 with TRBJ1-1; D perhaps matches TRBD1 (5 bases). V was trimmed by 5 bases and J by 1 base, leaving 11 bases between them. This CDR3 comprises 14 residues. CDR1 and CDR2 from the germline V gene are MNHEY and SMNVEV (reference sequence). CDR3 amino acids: CASSPGHQNTEAFF. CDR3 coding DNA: TGTGCCAGCAGTCCCGGACACCAGAACACTGAAGCTTTCTTT.

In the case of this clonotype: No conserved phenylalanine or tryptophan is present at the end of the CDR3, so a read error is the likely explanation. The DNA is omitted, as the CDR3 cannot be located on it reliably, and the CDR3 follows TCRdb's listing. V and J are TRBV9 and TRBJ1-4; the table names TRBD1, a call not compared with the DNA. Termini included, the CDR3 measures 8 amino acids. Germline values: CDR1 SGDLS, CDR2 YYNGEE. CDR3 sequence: CASSRPGR.

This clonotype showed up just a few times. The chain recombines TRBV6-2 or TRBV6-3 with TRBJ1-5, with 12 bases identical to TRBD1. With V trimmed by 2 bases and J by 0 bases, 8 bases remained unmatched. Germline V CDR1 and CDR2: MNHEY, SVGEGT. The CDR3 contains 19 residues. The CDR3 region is CASSYMGQGALISNQPQHF. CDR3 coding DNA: TGTGCCAGCAGTTACATGGGACAGGGGGCTCTGATTAGCAATCAGCCCCAGCATTTT.

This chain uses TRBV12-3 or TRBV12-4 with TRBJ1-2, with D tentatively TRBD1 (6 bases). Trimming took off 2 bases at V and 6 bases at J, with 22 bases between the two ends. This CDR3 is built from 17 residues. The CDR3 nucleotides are TGTGCCAGCAGTTTATCGATGGGGGCCGCGGGGGAGAATGGCTACACCTTC. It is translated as CASSLSMGAAGENGYTF.

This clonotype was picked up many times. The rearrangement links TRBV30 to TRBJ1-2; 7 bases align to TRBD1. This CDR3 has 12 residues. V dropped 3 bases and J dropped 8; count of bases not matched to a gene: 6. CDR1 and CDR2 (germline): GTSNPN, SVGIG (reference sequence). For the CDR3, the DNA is TGTGCCTGGAGCCAGGGGGGAATGGGCTACACCTTC. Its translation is CAWSQGGMGYTF.

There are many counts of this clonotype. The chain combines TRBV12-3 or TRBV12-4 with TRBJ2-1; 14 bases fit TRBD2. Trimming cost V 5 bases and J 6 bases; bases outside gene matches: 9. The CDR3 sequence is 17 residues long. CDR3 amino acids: CASSATSGGVSGNEQFF. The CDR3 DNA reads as TGTGCCAGCAGTGCGACTAGCGGGGGGGTATCTGGCAATGAGCAGTTCTTC.

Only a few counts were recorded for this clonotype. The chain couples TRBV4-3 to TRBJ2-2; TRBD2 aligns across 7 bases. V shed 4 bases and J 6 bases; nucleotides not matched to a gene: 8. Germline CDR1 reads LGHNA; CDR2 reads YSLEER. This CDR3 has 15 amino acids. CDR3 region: CASSLLRGDPGELFF. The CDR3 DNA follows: TGCGCCAGCAGCCTTCTTCGGGGGGACCCCGGGGAGCTGTTTTTT.

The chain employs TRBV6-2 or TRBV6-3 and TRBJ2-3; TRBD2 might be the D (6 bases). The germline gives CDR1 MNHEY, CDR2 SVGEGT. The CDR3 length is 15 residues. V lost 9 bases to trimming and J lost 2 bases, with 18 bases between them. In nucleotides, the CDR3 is TGTGCCAGTGGGCCGCGCGGGGCCAACACAGATACGCAGTATTTT. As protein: CASGPRGANTDTQYF.

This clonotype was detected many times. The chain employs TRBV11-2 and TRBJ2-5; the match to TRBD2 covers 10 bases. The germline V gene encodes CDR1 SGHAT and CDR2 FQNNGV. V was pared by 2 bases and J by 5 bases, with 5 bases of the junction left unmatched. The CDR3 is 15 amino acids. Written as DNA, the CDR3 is TGTGCCAGCAGCTTAAGCGGGGGGGCCCGGGAGACCCAGTACTTC. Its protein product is CASSLSGGARETQYF.

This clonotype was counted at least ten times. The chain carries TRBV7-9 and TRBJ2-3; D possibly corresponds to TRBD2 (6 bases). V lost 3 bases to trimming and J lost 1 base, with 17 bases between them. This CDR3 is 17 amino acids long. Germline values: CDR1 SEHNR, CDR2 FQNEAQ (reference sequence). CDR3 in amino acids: CASSFPVAAPGTDTQYF. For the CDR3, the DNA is TGTGCCAGCAGCTTTCCCGTAGCGGCGCCGGGCACAGATACGCAGTATTTT.

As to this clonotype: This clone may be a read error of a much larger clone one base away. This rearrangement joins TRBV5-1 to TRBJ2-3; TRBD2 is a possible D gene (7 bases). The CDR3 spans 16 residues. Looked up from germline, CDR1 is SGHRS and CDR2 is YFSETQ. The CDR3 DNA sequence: TGCGCCAGCAGCTTGGTCCTCGGGGGGCCGGGAGATACGCAGAATTTT. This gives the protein CASSLVLGGPGDTQNF.

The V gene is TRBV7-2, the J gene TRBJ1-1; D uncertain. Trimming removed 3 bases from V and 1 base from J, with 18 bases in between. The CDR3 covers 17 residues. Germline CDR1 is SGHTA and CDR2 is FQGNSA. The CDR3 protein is CASSFGSFGVTNTEAFF. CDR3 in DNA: TGTGCCAGCAGCTTTGGGTCCTTCGGGGTGACGAACACTGAAGCTTTCTTT.